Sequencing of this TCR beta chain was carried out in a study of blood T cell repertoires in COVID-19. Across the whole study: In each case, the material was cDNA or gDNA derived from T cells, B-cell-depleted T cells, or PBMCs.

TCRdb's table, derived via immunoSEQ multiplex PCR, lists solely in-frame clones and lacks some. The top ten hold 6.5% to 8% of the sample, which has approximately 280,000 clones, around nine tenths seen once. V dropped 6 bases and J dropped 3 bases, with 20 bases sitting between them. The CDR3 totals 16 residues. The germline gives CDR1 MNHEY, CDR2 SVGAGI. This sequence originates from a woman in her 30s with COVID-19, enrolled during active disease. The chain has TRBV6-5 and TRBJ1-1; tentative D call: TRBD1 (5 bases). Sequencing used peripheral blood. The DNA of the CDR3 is TGTGCCAGCAGGTACCGACAGTCACGCGGTGACACTGAAGCTTTCTTT. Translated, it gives CASRYRQSRGDTEAFF.